The clone carrying this TCR beta chain occurred many times. Its antigen is unidentified. These data originate in a study of T cells after yellow fever vaccination. Study-wide results and limits: Abundant clonotypes (contaminants from the bulk population) could be present in FACS-sorted repertoires. Post-booster repertoires contained most primary-vaccination clones again (96% CD4, about 90% CD8). Weaker, the secondary response peaked sooner, at day 5 versus 15.

TCRdb called the 5' RACE reads again in MiXCR, with one record for every CDR3 protein. The table has about 260,000 distinct CDR3 sequences, about 5.2% seen once; the top ten hold roughly 3%. The sequencing here drew on CD4+ T cells sorted from PBMCs, taken on the day of the yellow fever booster vaccination. The clonotype comes from a man between 18 and 29 years old who received the YFV17D yellow fever vaccine.

The CDR3 is CASSFGGGEQYV. The CDR3 region has the DNA TGTGCCAGCAGTTTTGGGGGAGGAGAGCAGTACGTC. J is TRBJ2-7 and V is TRBV12-3 or TRBV12-4; tentative D call: TRBD2 (6 bases). This CDR3 contains 12 residues. Trimming cost V 3 bases and J 7 bases, with 10 bases left between them.